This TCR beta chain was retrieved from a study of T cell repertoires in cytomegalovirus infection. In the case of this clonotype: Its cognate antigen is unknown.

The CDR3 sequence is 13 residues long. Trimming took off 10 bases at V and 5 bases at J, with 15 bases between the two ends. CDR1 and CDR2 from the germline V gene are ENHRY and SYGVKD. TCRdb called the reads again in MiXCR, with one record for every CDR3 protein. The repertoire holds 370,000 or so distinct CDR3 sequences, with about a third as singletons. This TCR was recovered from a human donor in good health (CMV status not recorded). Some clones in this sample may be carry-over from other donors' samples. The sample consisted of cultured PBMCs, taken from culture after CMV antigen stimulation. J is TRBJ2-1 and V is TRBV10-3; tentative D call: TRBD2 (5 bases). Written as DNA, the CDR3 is TGTGCCAGCCACGCGGGTCGGAACAATGAGCAGTTCTTC. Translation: CASHAGRNNEQFF.